This TCR beta chain was captured by sequencing in a study of shared clonotypes between healthy human individuals. Every subset had its genomic DNA shared out evenly among several immunoSEQ plates. Only in-frame clones appear in the TCRdb table, and some are missing; sequencing was by immunoSEQ multiplex PCR. The sample records over 2 million clones, around 93% being singletons. This clone is a singleton in its sample. Germline loops: CDR1 KGHSH, CDR2 LQKENI. V lost 10 bases to trimming and J lost 7 bases, with 19 bases between them. The CDR3 is 14 amino acids. The sequenced material came from naive CD4+ T cells from PBMCs. Subset in this sample: CD45RA+ positively selected. This TCR was recovered from a man aged 18 to 30 in good health. Some clones in this sample may be carry-over from other donors' samples. J is TRBJ2-2 and V is TRBV18; D ambiguous. This CDR3 is CATLRQLGDGELFF. The CDR3 DNA follows: TGTGCCACACTTAGACAACTTGGGGACGGGGAGCTGTTTTTT.